This TCR beta chain was recorded in a study of shared clonotypes between healthy human individuals. Here immunoSEQ multiplex PCR was the method, and the copy in TCRdb shows in-frame clones only, minus some. The data hold about 1 million clones, with about 74% observed a single time. This clone was recorded once. The antigen remains unidentified. Points from the study as a whole: The study found lower generation probabilities in non-shared clonotypes than in those shared by all four donors. Donors were few, which limited the genetic and exposure-history diversity represented.

CDR1 is WSHSY and CDR2 is SAAADI in the germline V gene. This CDR3 is 15 amino acids long. The ends were cut back, 3 bases at V and 0 bases at J, with 9 bases in the middle. The split of CD4+ cells yielded CD45RA+ naive and CD45RA-negative memory subsets. The J gene is TRBJ2-1, the V gene TRBV10-2, with unresolved D. The clonotype was recovered from a man aged 18 to 35 in good health. The sequenced material came from memory CD4+ T cells sorted from blood. The subset was: CD45RA-negative fraction. CDR3 bases: TGCGCCAGCAGTGAAGGCGACCCCTCCTACAATGAGCAGTTCTTC. As protein: CASSEGDPSYNEQFF.